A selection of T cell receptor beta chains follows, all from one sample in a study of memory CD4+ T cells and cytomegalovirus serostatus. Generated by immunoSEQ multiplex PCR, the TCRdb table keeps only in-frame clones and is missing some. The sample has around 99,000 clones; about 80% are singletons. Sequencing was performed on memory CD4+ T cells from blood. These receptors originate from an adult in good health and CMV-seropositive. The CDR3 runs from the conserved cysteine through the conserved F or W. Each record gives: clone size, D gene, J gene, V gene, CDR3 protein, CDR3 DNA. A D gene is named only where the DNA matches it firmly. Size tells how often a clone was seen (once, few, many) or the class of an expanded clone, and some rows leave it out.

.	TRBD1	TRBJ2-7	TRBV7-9	CASSLPLGQGVYEQYF	TGTGCCAGCAGCTTACCCCTGGGACAGGGTGTGTACGAGCAGTACTTC
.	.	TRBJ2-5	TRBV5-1	CASSLARSGQETQYF	TGCGCCAGCAGCTTGGCCAGGTCAGGGCAGGAGACCCAGTACTTC
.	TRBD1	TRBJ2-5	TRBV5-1	CASSIDDRGPQETQYF	TGCGCCAGCAGCATAGATGACAGGGGGCCCCAAGAGACCCAGTACTTC
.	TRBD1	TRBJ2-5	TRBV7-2	CASSPTGGMETQYF	TGTGCCAGCAGCCCCACAGGGGGCATGGAGACCCAGTACTTC
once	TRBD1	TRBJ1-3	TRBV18	CASSPSRQGAGNTIYF	TGTGCCAGCTCACCCAGCCGACAGGGGGCTGGAAACACCATATATTTT
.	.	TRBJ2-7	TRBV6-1	CASSDGRQGIYEQYF	TGTGCCAGCAGTGATGGACGGCAGGGAATCTACGAGCAGTACTTC
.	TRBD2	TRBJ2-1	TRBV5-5	CASSSSGRDGEQFF	TGTGCCAGCAGCTCAAGCGGGAGGGATGGTGAGCAGTTCTTC
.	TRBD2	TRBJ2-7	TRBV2	CASSETSGSYEQYF	TGTGCCAGCAGTGAGACTAGCGGGAGCTACGAGCAGTACTTC
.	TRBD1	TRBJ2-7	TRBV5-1	CASSPWTGEGVEQYF	TGCGCCAGCAGCCCCTGGACAGGGGAGGGAGTCGAGCAGTACTTC
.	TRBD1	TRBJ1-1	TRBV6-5	CASKQGQVGATEAFF	TGTGCCAGCAAACAGGGACAGGTGGGCGCCACTGAAGCTTTCTTT
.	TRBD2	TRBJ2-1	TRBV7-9	CASSFGSGYSGSYKGQFF	TGTGCCAGCAGCTTTGGTTCAGGGTATAGCGGGTCATACAAGGGGCAGTTCTTC
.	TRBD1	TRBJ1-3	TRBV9	CASSSTATTGVSGNTIYF	TGTGCCAGCAGCAGCACGGCGACGACAGGGGTGTCAGGAAACACCATATATTTT
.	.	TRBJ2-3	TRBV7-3	CASSLFQGPTDTQYF	TGTGCCAGCAGCTTGTTCCAAGGACCCACAGATACGCAGTATTTT
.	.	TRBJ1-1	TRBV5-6	CASSLATGQTEAFF	TGTGCCAGCAGCTTGGCAACGGGGCAGACTGAAGCTTTCTTT
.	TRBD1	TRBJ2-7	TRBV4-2	CASSRVGIGGQDAYEQYF	TGTGCCAGCAGCCGCGTTGGAATAGGGGGACAGGATGCGTACGAGCAGTACTTC
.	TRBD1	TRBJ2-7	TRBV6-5	CASSPTGNEQYF	TGTGCCAGCAGTCCGACAGGGAACGAGCAGTACTTC
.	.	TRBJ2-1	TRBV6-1	CASSEWRDRFF	TGTGCCAGCAGTGAGTGGAGGGATCGGTTCTTC
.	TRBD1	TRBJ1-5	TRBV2	CASSPDRGSDQPQHF	TGTGCCAGCAGCCCGGACAGGGGGTCGGATCAGCCCCAGCATTTT
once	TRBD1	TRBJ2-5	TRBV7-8	CASSLDRQETQYF	TGTGCCAGCAGCTTGGACAGGCAAGAGACCCAGTACTTC
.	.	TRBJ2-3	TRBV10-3	CAISDSRAGDTQYF	TGTGCCATCAGTGATAGCAGGGCGGGAGATACGCAGTATTTT
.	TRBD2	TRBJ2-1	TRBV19	CASSLGLTLGEQFF	TGTGCCAGTAGTCTGGGACTAACCTTAGGGGAGCAGTTCTTC
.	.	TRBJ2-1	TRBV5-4	CASSFAQGAGYNEQFF	TGTGCCAGCAGCTTTGCCCAGGGAGCGGGCTACAATGAGCAGTTCTTC
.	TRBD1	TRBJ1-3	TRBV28	CASSSPGTGSGNTIYF	TGTGCCAGCAGCAGTCCCGGGACAGGCTCTGGAAACACCATATATTTT